This paragraph reports one T cell receptor beta chain. Its antigen is as yet unknown. The time point here: week 23, last vaccination. Alongside topical imiquimod, each dose of vaccine comprised 300 ug of mutant IDH1 20-mer peptide. The sample originates from a study of a mutant IDH1 vaccine in newly diagnosed glioma. For the study at large: Patients began vaccination 4-6 weeks after radiotherapy alone, or with temozolomide cycles. Those enrolled had earlier been treated with radiotherapy, temozolomide, or both, mostly both. Of treated patients, 62.5% were men and roughly 40% women, averaging around 40 years. Study-wide results and limits: Patients showed vaccine-induced immune responses at a rate of 90% to 95%.

Method: immunoSEQ multiplex PCR; TCRdb's copy keeps in-frame clones and lacks some. This table holds approximately 50,000 clones, over 80% found once. This CDR3 is 13 amino acids long. Germline-derived CDR1 and CDR2 are KGHSH and LQKENI. V lost 3 bases and J 3 bases, leaving 8 bases between the germline ends. This TCR derives from a man aged 40-50 years with glioma. The rearrangement joins TRBV18 to TRBJ1-2, with D possibly TRBD1 on 5 matching bases. The sample in question was PBMCs, obtained from a glioma patient whose treatment included an IDH1 peptide vaccine. For the CDR3, the DNA is TGTGCCAGCTCACCGGGGACCGACTATGGCTACACCTTC. Translating it yields CASSPGTDYGYTF.